These 4 T cell receptor beta chains were all obtained from the same sample, sequenced in a study of regulatory T cells in long-lasting Graves disease. Regarding time point: newly diagnosed GD, antithyroid drugs for less than 3 months. RNA extracted from PBMCs served as the sequencing template. Combining iRepertoire HTBI primers with Arm-PCR of CDR3 regions, the authors built TCR beta libraries. TCRdb processed the multiplex PCR reads anew with MiXCR; each CDR3 protein has one entry. The sample records roughly 400,000 distinct CDR3 sequences, about 17% being singletons. The sample was also linked to a second study, of T cells in Graves' hyperthyroidism and ophthalmopathy.

Material: peripheral blood mononuclear cells (PBMCs), obtained at new diagnosis, from a patient treated with antithyroid drugs. Receptor source: a woman aged 18-29 years with Graves disease.

This clonotype was detected a few times. The rearrangement joins TRBV5-5 to TRBJ2-1; D remains unclear. The CDR3 has 12 residues. Germline V gene lookup returns CDR1 SGHKS and CDR2 YYEKEE (reference sequence). V gave up 4 bases and J gave up 8 bases, with 10 bases separating them. This chain's CDR3 is CASSHIMDEQFF. The DNA for the CDR3 is TGTGCCAGCAGCCATATTATGGATGAGCAGTTCTTC.

The chain couples TRBV28 to TRBJ1-2; a possible D gene is TRBD1 (5 bases). This CDR3 is 13 amino acids long. Trimming stripped 3 bases from V and 6 bases from J, with 11 bases between. From germline, CDR1 is MDHEN and CDR2 SYDVKM. The CDR3 sequence is CASSFRRVDGYTF. CDR3 nucleotide sequence: TGTGCCAGCAGTTTTCGCAGGGTGGATGGCTACACCTTC.

This clonotype showed up just a few times. The J gene is TRBJ2-1, the V gene TRBV29-1; no definite D call. This CDR3 is built from 11 residues. Trimming pared 4 bases from V and 9 bases from J, leaving 10 bases between. Germline V gene lookup returns CDR1 SQVTM and CDR2 ANQGSEA. DNA of the CDR3: TGCAGCGTTGTATATCGGAGTGAGCAGTTCTTC. This translates into CSVVYRSEQFF.

On this clonotype: With a much larger clone just one base away, this may be a read error. CDR3 in amino acids: CASSHVRNNEQFF. CDR3 DNA sequence: TGTGCCAGCAGTCACGTCCGAAACAATGAGCAGTTCTTC. This sequence joins TRBV6-1 and TRBJ2-1; D ambiguous. Germline CDR1 MNHNS, CDR2 SASEGT. This CDR3 is built from 13 residues. Trimming cost V 5 bases and J 5 bases, with 10 bases left between them.